The clone carrying this T cell receptor beta chain was found once. Its target is not known. This record comes from a study of T cell responses to AZD1222 COVID-19 vaccine. Findings and limits, study-wide: Repertoire collection took place solely once the T cell response had peaked. Females made up more of the donors, who were largely white British, and clonal diversity may have come out too low. Spike-specific TCR breadth and depth grew following two AZD1222 doses. Within unmutated variant regions lay the reported targets of nearly half of spike-specific TCRs.

Germline CDR1 LNHDA, CDR2 SQIVND (reference sequence). V was trimmed by 1 base and J by 1 base, leaving 12 bases between them. The length of the CDR3 is 16 residues. The table came from immunoSEQ multiplex PCR; TCRdb's copy has only in-frame clones and leaves some out. This sample yields 100,000 or so clones, of which 89% are seen a single time; about two fifths belongs to the top ten. The chain couples TRBV19 to TRBJ2-3, with a weak D call TRBD2 (6 bases). Here the sequenced sample was peripheral blood, taken 28 days after the second AZD1222 dose. The sequence came from an adult who received the AZD1222 COVID-19 vaccine. CDR3 sequence reads: CASSIGSGGGTDTQYF. The DNA of the CDR3 is TGTGCCAGTAGTATAGGGTCGGGCGGGGGCACAGATACGCAGTATTTT. Together with reference TRBV19 and TRBJ2-3, the CDR3 gives the full variable domain: DGGITQSPKYLFRKEGQNVTLSCEQNLNHDAMYWYRQDPGQGLRLIYYSQIVNDFQKGDIAEGYSVSREKKESFPLTVTSAQKNPTAFYLCASSIGSGGGTDTQYFGPGTRLTVL.